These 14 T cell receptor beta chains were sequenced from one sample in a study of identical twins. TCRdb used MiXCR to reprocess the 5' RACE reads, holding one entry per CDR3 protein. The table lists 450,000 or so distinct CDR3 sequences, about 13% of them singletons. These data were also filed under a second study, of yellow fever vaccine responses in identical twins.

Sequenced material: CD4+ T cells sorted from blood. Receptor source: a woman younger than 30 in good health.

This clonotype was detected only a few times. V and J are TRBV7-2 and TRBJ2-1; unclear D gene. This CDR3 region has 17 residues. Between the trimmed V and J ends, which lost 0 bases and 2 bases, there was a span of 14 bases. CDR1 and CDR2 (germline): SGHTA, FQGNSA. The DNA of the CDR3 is TGTGCCAGCAGCTTAGCGCCTTTGGGATTACCCTACAATGAGCAGTTCTTC. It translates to CASSLAPLGLPYNEQFF.

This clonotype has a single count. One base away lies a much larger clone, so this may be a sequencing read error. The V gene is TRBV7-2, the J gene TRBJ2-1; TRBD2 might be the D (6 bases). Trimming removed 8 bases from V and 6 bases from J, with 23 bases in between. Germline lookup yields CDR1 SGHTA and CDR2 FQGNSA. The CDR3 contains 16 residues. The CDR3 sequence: CASGAYRDSRANEQFF. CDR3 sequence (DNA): TGTGCCAGCGGCGCTTACCGGGACTCCAGGGCCAATGAGCAGTTCTTC.

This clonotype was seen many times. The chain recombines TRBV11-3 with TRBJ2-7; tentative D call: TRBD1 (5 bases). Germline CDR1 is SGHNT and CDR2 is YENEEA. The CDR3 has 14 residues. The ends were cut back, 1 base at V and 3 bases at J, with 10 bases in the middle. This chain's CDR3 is CASSLAPGFYEQYF. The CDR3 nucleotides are TGTGCCAGCAGCTTAGCTCCAGGGTTCTACGAGCAGTACTTC.

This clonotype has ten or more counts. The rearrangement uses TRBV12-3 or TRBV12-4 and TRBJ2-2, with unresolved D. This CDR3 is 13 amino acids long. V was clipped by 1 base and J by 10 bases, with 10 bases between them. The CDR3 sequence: CASSLVEFAELFF. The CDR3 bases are TGTGCCAGCAGTTTAGTCGAATTCGCGGAGCTGTTTTTT.

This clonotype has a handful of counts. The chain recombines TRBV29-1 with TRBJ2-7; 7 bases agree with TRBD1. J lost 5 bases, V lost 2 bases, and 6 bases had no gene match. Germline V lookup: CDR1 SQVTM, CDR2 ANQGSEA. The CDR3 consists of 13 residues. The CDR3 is CSVERDRDHEQYF. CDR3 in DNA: TGCAGCGTTGAAAGAGACAGGGACCACGAGCAGTACTTC.

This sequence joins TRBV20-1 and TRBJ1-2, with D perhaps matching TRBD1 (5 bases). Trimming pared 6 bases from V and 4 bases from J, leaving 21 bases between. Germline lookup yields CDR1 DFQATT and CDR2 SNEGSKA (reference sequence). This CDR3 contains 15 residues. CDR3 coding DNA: TGCAGTGCGGACCCTCGAGGGGTTAGTGGCTATGGCTACACCTTC. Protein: CSADPRGVSGYGYTF.

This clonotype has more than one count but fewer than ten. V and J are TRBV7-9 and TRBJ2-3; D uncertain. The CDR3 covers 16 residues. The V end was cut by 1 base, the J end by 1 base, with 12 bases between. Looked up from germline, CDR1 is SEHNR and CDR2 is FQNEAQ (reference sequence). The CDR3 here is CASSLESSYRTDTQYF. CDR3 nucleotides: TGTGCCAGCAGCTTAGAAAGTAGTTACCGCACAGATACGCAGTATTTT.

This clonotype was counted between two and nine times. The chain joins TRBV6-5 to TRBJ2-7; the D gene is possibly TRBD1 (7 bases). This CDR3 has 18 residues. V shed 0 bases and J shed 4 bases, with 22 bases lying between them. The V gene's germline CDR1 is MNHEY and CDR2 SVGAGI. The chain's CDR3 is CASSYSIGTDIAGYEQYF. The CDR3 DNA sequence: TGTGCCAGCAGTTACTCGATAGGGACAGATATCGCGGGATACGAGCAGTACTTC.

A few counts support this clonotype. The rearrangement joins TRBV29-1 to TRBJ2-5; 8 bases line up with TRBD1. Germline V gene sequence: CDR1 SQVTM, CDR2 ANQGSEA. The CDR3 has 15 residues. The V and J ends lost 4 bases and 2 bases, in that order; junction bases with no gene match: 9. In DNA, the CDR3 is TGCAGCGTTGCCGGACAGGGCCCCTCTCAAGAGACCCAGTACTTC. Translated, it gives CSVAGQGPSQETQYF.

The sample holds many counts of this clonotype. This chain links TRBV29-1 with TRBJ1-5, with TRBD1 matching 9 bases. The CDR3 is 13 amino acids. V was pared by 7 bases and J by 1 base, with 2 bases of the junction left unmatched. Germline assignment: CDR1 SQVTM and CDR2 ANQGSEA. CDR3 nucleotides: TGCAGCGCTGGACAGGGGAGCAATCAGCCCCAGCATTTT. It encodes CSAGQGSNQPQHF.

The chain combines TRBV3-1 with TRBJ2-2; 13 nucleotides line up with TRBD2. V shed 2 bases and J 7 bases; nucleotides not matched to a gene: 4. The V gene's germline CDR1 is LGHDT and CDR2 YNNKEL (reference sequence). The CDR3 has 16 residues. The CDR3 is CASSQRTSGSLGELFF. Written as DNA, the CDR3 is TGTGCCAGCAGCCAAAGGACTAGCGGGAGCCTCGGGGAGCTGTTTTTT.

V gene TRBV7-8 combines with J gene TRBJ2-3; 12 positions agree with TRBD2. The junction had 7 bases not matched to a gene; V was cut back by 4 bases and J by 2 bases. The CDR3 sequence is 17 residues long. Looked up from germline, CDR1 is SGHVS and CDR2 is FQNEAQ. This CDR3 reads CASSWERLAGDTDTQYF. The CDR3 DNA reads TGTGCCAGCAGCTGGGAGAGACTAGCGGGGGACACAGATACGCAGTATTTT.

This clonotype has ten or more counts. The CDR3 DNA reads TGTGCCAGCAGTCGGGACAGGGATAGCACAGATACGCAGTATTTT. It yields the protein CASSRDRDSTDTQYF. The chain employs TRBV6-5 and TRBJ2-3, with 9 positions matching TRBD1. This CDR3 has 15 amino acids. Germline-derived CDR1 and CDR2 are MNHEY and SVGAGI. The junction had 3 bases not matched to a gene; V was cut back by 5 bases and J by 0 bases.

The CDR3 DNA sequence: TGCAGCGGTCAGGGTGGGGAAAAACTGTTTTTT. As protein: CSGQGGEKLFF. V usage is TRBV29-1 and J usage is TRBJ1-4; TRBD1 might be the D (5 bases). Germline V lookup: CDR1 SQVTM, CDR2 ANQGSEA. This CDR3 comprises 11 residues. The germline V and J ends were trimmed by 7 bases and 8 bases, with 11 bases remaining between them.